This T cell receptor beta chain was found in a study of molecular identifiers for immune sequencing clone quantification. Germline CDR1 and CDR2: MNHEY and SVGAGI. Trimming took 4 bases from V and 4 from J, leaving 20 bases between them. CDR3 size: 17 residues. This clonotype was seen a few times. The sorting of naive CD8 T cells used the CD8+CD4-CCR7+CD45RA+ phenotype. Bulk libraries came from a prior protocol with listed TCR primers. TCRdb redid the calling of the PCR reads with MiXCR, one entry per CDR3 protein. This table holds some 580,000 distinct CDR3 sequences, about 25% found once. The receptor comes from a human donor in good health. Some libraries in this study had Jurkat cell RNA spiked in. The specimen was naive CD8+ T cells from blood, with Jurkat cell RNA spiked in. The subset is: FACS-sorted CD8+CD4-CCR7+CD45RA+ naive T cells. The chain uses TRBV6-5 and TRBJ1-3; D is undetermined. The DNA for the CDR3 is TGTGCCAGCAGTTTCAACAGTGTCGCCCCCCTCGGAAACACCATATATTTT. This gives the protein CASSFNSVAPLGNTIYF.